The entry below describes one TCR beta chain. Its cognate antigen is unknown. TCRdb's copy holds only in-frame clones and misses some; the assay was immunoSEQ multiplex PCR. Of around 50,000 clones listed, approximately 71% are singletons. The entry originates in a study of OX40 agonist ivuxolimab in advanced cancers. Study context: Age averaged approximately 60 years (range about 23 to 80), and just over 80% were male.

Study-wide findings and caveats: Low normalized T-cell clonal expansion also characterized some of the nonresponders.

This sequence originates from an adult with an advanced solid tumor such as melanoma, head and neck, liver or kidney cancer. Sequencing was performed on CD4+ or CD8+ T cells sorted from blood, taken in a trial of the OX40 agonist ivuxolimab.

CDR3 nucleotides: TGCGCCAGCAGCTCCAGAGCTGGGGCCAACGTCCTGACTTTC. Its translation is CASSSRAGANVLTF. This chain connects TRBV4-1 to TRBJ2-6; D not certain. Trimming pared 5 bases from V and 2 bases from J, leaving 7 bases between. Germline V lookup: CDR1 MGHRA, CDR2 YSYEKL. The CDR3 runs 14 residues.